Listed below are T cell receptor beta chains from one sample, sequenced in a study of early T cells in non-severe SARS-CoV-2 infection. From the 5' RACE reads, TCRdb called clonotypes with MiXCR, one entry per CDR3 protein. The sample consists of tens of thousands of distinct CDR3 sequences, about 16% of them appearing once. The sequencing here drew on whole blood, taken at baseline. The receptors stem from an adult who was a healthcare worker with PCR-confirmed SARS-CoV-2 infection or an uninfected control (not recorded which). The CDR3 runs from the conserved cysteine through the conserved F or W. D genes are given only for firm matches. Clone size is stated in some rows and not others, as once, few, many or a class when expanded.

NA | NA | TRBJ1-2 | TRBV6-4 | CASTPVAGDGSYGYTF | TGTGCCAGCACCCCCGTCGCGGGGGACGGCTCCTATGGCTACACCTTC
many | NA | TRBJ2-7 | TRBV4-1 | CASSPYPRDVYEQYF | TGCGCCAGCAGCCCGTACCCCCGGGACGTCTACGAGCAGTACTTC
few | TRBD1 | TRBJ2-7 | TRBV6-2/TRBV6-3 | CASSYLGQGAYEQYF | TGTGCCAGCAGTTACTTAGGACAGGGAGCCTACGAGCAGTACTTC
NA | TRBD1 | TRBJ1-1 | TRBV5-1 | CASRTGQLAEAFF | TGCGCCAGTAGGACAGGCCAGTTGGCTGAAGCTTTCTTT
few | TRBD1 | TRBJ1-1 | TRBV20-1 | CSAKGGASKEAFF | TGCAGTGCAAAAGGGGGCGCATCTAAGGAAGCTTTCTTT
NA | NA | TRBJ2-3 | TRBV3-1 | CASSQGWGTDTQYF | TGTGCCAGCAGCCAAGGTTGGGGGACAGATACGCAGTATTTT
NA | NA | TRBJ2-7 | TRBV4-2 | CASSQDGTLAYEQYF | TGTGCCAGCAGCCAAGATGGGACGTTAGCCTACGAGCAGTACTTC
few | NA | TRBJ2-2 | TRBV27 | CASSLTLGGELFF | TGTGCCAGCAGTTTAACGTTGGGCGGGGAGCTGTTTTTT
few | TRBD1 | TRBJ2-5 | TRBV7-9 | CASSSGTGPWETQYF | TGTGCCAGCAGCTCGGGGACAGGTCCTTGGGAGACCCAGTACTTC
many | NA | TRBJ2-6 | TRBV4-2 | CASSHNQGESGANVLTF | TGTGCCAGCAGCCATAATCAAGGGGAATCTGGGGCCAACGTCCTGACTTTC
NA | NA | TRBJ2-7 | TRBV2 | CASSGDAEQYF | TGTGCCAGCAGTGGCGACGCCGAGCAGTACTTC
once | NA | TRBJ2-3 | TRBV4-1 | CASSQGRGPADTQYF | TGCGCCAGCAGCCAAGGTCGGGGTCCGGCAGATACGCAGTATTTT
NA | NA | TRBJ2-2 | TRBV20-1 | CSARSATGELFF | TGCAGTGCTAGGTCGGCCACCGGGGAGCTGTTTTTT
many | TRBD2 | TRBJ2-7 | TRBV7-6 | CASSTSTEASGRKRVYEQYF | TGTGCCAGCAGCACGTCTACGGAGGCTAGCGGGAGGAAGCGCGTCTACGAGCAGTACTTC
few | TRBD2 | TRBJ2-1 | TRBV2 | CASSTGTRTNEQFF | TGTGCCAGCAGTACCGGGACTAGGACCAATGAGCAGTTCTTC
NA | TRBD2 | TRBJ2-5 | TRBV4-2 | CASSQELAGGSSETQYF | TGTGCCAGCAGCCAAGAACTAGCGGGAGGATCTAGTGAGACCCAGTACTTC
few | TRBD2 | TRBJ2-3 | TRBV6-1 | CASRGLAGSTDTQYF | TGTGCCAGCAGGGGACTAGCGGGGAGCACAGATACGCAGTATTTT
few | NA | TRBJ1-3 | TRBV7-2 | CASSSASGNTIYF | TGTGCCAGCAGTTCAGCCTCTGGAAACACCATATATTTT
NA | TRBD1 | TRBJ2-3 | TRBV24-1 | CATSDSTGFGTDTQYF | TGTGCCACCAGTGATTCGACAGGGTTCGGCACAGATACGCAGTATTTT
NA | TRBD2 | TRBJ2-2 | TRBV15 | CATSSGVNTGELFF | TGTGCCACCAGTAGCGGGGTAAACACCGGGGAGCTGTTTTTT
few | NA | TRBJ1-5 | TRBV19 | CASSIPGGLQPQHF | TGTGCCAGTAGTATACCGGGGGGCCTTCAGCCCCAGCATTTT
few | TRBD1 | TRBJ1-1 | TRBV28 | CASSPWTGNTEAFF | TGTGCCAGCAGTCCCTGGACAGGGAACACTGAAGCTTTCTTT
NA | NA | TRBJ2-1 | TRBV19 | CATTWTAYNEQFF | TGTGCCACGACCTGGACTGCCTACAATGAGCAGTTCTTC
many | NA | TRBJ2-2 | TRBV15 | CATRPGTWGGELFF | TGTGCCACCAGGCCAGGGACATGGGGCGGGGAGCTGTTTTTT
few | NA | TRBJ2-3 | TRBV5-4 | CASSFEDGSTDTQYF | TGTGCCAGCAGCTTCGAGGATGGGAGCACAGATACGCAGTATTTT
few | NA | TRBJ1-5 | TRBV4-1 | CASSHRQGGNQPQHF | TGCGCCAGCAGCCACCGGCAGGGAGGCAATCAGCCCCAGCATTTT
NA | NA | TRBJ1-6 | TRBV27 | CASSLSDTGVSPLHF | TGTGCCAGCAGTTTATCGGACACGGGGGTTTCACCCCTCCACTTT
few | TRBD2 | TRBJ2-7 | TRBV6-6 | CASSQGLAGAKPYAGQYF | TGTGCCAGCAGTCAGGGACTAGCGGGGGCGAAACCCTACGCAGGGCAGTACTTC
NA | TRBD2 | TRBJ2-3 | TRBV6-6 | CASFPSRTSGRTADTQYF | TGTGCCAGCTTCCCTAGCCGGACTAGCGGGAGGACGGCAGATACGCAGTATTTT
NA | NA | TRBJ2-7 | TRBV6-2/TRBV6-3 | CASSNYEQYF | TGTGCCAGCAGTAACTACGAGCAGTACTTC
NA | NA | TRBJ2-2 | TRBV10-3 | CAITLGTGELFF | TGTGCCATCACCTTGGGGACCGGGGAGCTGTTTTTT
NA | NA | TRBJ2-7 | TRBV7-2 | CASSLSRDEQYF | TGTGCCAGCAGCTTAAGTCGGGACGAGCAGTACTTC
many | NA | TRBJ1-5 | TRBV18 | CASSPLKGGQPQHF | TGTGCCAGCTCACCACTTAAAGGAGGACAGCCCCAGCATTTT
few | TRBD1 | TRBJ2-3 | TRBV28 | CASRPSPGTGDARADTQYF | TGTGCCAGCAGGCCATCCCCGGGAACAGGGGACGCTAGGGCAGATACGCAGTATTTT
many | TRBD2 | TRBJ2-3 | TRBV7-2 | CASSFLSGRFRDTQYF | TGTGCCAGCAGCTTTTTGAGCGGGAGGTTCCGGGATACGCAGTATTTT
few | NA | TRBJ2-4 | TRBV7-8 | CASSLGTAIAKNIQYF | TGTGCCAGCAGCTTAGGGACAGCCATAGCCAAAAACATTCAGTACTTC
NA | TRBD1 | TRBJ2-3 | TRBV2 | CAIRDRSTDTQYF | TGTGCCATCCGGGACAGGAGCACAGATACGCAGTATTTT
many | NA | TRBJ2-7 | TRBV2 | CASSGPQGYEQYF | TGTGCCAGCAGTGGACCCCAGGGGTACGAGCAGTACTTC
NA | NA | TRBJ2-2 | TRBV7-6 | CASSSPLNTGELFF | TGTGCCAGCAGCTCCCCTCTGAACACCGGGGAGCTGTTTTTT
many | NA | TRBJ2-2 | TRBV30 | CAWSSAGFRAGELFF | TGTGCCTGGAGTTCAGCAGGATTTAGGGCCGGGGAGCTGTTTTTT
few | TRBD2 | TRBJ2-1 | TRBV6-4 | CASSVDGGIYNEQFF | TGTGCCAGCAGTGTCGACGGGGGGATCTACAATGAGCAGTTCTTC
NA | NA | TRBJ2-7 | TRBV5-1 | CASSPGDFGEQYF | TGCGCCAGCAGCCCGGGAGACTTTGGGGAGCAGTACTTC
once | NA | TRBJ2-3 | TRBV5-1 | CASWVGIHSTDTQYF | TGCGCCAGCTGGGTCGGGATCCATAGCACAGATACGCAGTATTTT
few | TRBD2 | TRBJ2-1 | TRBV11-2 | CASSFGFSGSVAYNEQFF | TGTGCCAGCAGCTTTGGATTTAGCGGGAGTGTTGCCTACAATGAGCAGTTCTTC
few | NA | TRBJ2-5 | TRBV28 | CATPLRLSQETQYF | TGTGCCACCCCCCTAAGACTGAGCCAAGAGACCCAGTACTTC
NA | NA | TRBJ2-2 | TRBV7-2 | CATHDGTVNTGELFF | TGTGCCACCCACGACGGGACGGTGAACACCGGGGAGCTGTTTTTT
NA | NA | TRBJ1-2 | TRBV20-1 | CSAPFVAFGKDGYTF | TGCAGTGCTCCCTTCGTCGCATTCGGCAAGGATGGCTACACCTTC
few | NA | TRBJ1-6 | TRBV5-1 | CASSPTKRGEALHF | TGCGCCAGCAGCCCCACGAAGAGAGGGGAAGCCCTCCACTTT
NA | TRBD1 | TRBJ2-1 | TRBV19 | CASSIPGQGYNEQFF | TGTGCCAGTAGTATACCGGGACAGGGGTACAATGAGCAGTTCTTC
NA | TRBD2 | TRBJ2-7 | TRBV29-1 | CSVGGVPGRYEQYF | TGCAGCGTTGGTGGAGTCCCCGGGAGGTACGAGCAGTACTTC
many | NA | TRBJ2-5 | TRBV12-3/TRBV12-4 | CASSFLLAQYF | TGTGCCAGCAGTTTTTTACTGGCCCAGTACTTC
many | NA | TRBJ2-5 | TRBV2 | CAGSDNQETQYF | TGTGCCGGATCAGACAACCAAGAGACCCAGTACTTC
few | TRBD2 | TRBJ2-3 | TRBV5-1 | CASSSLAGGLTDTQYF | TGCGCCAGCAGCTCCTTAGCGGGGGGTTTAACAGATACGCAGTATTTT